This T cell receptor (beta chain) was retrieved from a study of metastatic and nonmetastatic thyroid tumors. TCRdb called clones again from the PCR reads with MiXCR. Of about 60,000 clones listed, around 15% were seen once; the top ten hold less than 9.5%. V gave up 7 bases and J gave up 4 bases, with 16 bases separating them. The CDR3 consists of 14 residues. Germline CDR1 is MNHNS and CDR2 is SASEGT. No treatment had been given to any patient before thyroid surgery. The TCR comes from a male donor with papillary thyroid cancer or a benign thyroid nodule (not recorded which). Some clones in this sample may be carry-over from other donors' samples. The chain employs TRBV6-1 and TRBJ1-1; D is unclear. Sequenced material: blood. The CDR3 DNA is TGTGCCAGCATGCGAGGACCTCGACCCACTGAAGCTTTCTTT. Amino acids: CASMRGPRPTEAFF.